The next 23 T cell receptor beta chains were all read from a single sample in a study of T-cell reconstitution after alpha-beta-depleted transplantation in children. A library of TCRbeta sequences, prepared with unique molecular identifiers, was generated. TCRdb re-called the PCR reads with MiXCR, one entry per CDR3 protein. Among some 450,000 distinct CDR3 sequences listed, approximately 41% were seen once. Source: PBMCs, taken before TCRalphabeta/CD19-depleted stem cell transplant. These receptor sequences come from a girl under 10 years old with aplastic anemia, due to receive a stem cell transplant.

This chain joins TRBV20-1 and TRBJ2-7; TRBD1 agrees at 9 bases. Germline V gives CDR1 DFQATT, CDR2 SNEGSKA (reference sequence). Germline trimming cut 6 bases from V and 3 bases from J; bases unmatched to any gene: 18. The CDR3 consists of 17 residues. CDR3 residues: CSALVPGQGTRLYEQYF. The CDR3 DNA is TGCAGTGCCCTAGTCCCGGGACAGGGCACTAGACTCTACGAGCAGTACTTC.

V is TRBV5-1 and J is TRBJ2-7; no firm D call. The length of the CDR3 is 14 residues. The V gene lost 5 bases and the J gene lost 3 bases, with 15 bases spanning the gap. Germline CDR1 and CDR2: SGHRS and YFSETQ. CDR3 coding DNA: TGCGCCAGCAGTCTGTCATCTCTGGACTACGAGCAGTACTTC. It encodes CASSLSSLDYEQYF.

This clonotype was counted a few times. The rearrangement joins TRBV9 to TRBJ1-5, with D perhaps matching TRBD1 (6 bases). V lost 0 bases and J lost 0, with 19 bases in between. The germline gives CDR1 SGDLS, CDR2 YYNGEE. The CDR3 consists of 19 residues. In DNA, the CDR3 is TGTGCCAGCAGCGTAGGGATCCGGGGGCAGACTTATAGCAATCAGCCCCAGCATTTT. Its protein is CASSVGIRGQTYSNQPQHF.

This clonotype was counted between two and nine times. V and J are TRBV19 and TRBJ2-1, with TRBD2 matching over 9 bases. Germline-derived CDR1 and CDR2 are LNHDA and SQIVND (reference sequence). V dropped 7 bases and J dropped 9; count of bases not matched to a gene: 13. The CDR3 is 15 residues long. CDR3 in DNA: TGTGCCAGTACCACGACTAGCGGACCGGGGAGTGAGCAGTTCTTC. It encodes CASTTTSGPGSEQFF. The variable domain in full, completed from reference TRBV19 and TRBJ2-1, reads DGGITQSPKYLFRKEGQNVTLSCEQNLNHDAMYWYRQDPGQGLRLIYYSQIVNDFQKGDIAEGYSVSREKKESFPLTVTSAQKNPTAFYLCASTTTSGPGSEQFFGPGTRLTVL.

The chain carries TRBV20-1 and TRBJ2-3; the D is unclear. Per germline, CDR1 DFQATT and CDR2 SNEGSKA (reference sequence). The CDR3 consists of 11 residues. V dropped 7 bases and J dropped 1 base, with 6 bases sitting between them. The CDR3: CSVMGTDTQYF. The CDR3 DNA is TGCAGTGTTATGGGCACAGATACGCAGTATTTT.

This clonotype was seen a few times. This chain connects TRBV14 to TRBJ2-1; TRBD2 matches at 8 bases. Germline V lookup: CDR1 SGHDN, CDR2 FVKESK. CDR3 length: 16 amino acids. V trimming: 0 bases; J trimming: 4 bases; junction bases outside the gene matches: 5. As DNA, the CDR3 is TGTGCCAGCAGCCAAGATAGCGCGGGAGGTTACAATGAGCAGTTCTTC. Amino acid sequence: CASSQDSAGGYNEQFF.

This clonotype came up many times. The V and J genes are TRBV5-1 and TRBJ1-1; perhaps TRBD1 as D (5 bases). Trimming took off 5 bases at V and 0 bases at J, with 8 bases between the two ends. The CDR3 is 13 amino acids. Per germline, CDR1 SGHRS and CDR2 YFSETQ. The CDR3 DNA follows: TGCGCCAGCAGGTGGGGGGTGAACACTGAAGCTTTCTTT. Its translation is CASRWGVNTEAFF.

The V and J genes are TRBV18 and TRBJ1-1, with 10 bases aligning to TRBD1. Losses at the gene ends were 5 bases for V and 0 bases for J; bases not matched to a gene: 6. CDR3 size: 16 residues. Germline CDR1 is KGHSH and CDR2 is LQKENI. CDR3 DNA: TGTGCCAGCTCAAGGGGACAGGGGTCGGTGAACACTGAAGCTTTCTTT. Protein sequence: CASSRGQGSVNTEAFF.

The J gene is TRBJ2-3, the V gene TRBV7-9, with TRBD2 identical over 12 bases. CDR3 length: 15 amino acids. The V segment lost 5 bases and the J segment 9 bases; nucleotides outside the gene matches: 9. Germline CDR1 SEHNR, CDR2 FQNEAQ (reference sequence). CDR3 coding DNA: TGTGCCAGCAGCCAGACTAGCGGGAGAATAGAAACGCAGTATTTT. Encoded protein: CASSQTSGRIETQYF.

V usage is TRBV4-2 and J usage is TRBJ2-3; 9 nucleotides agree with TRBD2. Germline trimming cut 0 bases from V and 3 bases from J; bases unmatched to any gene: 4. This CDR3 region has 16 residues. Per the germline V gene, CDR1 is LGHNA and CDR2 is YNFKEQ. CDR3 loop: CASSQDWRGGTDTQYF. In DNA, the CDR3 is TGTGCCAGCAGCCAAGATTGGCGGGGGGGAACAGATACGCAGTATTTT.

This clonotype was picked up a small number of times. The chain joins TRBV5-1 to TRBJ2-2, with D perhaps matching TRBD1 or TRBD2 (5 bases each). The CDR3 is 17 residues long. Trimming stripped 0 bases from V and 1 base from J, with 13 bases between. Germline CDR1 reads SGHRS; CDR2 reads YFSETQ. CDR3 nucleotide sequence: TGCGCCAGCAGCTTGGCCCCGGGGACGGTGAACACCGGGGAGCTGTTTTTT. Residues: CASSLAPGTVNTGELFF.

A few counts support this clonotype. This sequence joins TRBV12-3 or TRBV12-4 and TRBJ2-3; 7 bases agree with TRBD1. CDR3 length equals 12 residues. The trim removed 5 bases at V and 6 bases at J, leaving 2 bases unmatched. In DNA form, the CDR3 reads TGTGCCAGCAGTAACAGGGGTGATACGCAGTATTTT. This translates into CASSNRGDTQYF.

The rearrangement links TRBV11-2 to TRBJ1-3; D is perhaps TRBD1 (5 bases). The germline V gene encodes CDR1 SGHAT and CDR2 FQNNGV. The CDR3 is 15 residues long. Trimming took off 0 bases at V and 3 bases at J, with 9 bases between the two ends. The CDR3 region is CASSLDGGRGNTIYF. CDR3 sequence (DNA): TGTGCCAGCAGCTTAGACGGGGGTCGTGGAAACACCATATATTTT.

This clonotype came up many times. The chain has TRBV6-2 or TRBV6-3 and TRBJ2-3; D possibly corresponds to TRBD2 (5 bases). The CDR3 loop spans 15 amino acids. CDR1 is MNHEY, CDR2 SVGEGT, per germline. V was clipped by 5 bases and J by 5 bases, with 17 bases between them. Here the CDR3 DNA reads TGTGCCAGCAGTAACGGGATTGGACCAGGAGATACGCAGTATTTT. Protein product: CASSNGIGPGDTQYF.

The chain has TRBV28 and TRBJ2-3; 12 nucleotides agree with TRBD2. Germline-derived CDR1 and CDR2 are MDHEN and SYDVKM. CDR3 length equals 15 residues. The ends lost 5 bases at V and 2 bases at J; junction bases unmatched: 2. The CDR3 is CASSASGGATDTQYF. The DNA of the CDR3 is TGTGCCAGCAGTGCTAGCGGGGGGGCCACAGATACGCAGTATTTT. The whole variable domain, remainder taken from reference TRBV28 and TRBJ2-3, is DVKVTQSSRYLVKRTGEKVFLECVQDMDHENMFWYRQDPGLGLRLIYFSYDVKMKEKGDIPEGYSVSREKKERFSLILESASTNQTSMYLCASSASGGATDTQYFGPGTRLTVL.

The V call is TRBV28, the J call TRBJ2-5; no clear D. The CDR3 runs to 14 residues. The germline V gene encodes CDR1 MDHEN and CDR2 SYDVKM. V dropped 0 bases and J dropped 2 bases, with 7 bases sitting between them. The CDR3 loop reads CASSLWATQETQYF. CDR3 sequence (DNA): TGTGCCAGCAGTTTATGGGCAACACAAGAGACCCAGTACTTC.

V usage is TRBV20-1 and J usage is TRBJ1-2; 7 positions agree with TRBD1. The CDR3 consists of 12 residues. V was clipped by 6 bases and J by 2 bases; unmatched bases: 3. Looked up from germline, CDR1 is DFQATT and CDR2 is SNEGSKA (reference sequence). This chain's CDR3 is CSAMTGNYGYTF. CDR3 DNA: TGCAGTGCCATGACAGGGAACTATGGCTACACCTTC.

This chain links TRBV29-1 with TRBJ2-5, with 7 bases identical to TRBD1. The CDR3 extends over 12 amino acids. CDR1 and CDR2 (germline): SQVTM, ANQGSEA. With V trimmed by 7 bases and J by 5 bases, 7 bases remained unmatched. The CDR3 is CSGIQGRETQYF. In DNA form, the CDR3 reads TGCAGCGGAATACAGGGGCGGGAGACCCAGTACTTC.

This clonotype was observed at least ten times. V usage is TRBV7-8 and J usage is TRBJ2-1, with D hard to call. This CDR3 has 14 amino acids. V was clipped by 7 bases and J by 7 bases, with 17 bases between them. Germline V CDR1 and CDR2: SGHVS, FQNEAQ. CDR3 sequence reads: CASTISGSPNEQFF. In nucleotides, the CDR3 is TGTGCCAGCACCATATCAGGCAGTCCGAATGAGCAGTTCTTC.

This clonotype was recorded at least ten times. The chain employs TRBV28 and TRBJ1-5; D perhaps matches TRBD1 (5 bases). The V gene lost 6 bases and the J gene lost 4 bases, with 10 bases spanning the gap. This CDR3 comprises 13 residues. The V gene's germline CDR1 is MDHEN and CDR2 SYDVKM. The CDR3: CASRGPKNQPQHF. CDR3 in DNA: TGTGCCAGCAGGGGACCGAAGAATCAGCCCCAGCATTTT.

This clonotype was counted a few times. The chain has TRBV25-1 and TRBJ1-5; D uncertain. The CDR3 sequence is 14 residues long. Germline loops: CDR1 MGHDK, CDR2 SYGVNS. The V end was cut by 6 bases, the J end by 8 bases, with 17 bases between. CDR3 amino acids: CASSDGYQSKPQHF. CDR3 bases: TGTGCCAGCAGCGACGGATACCAATCAAAGCCCCAGCATTTT.

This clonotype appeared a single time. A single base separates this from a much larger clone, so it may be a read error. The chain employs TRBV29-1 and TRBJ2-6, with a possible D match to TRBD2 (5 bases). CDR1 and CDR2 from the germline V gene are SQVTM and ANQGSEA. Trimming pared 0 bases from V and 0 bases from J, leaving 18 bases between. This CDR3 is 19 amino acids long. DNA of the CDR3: TGCAGCGTTGAAGAGCTTCGGCAGCGGCCCTTCTCTGGGGCCAACGTCCTGACTTTC. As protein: CSVEELRQRPFSGANVLTF.

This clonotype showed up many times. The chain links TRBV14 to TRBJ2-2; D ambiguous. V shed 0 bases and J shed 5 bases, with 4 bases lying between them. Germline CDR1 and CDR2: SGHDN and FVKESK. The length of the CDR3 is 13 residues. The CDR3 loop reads CASSQDLTGELFF. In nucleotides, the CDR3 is TGTGCCAGCAGCCAAGACCTGACCGGGGAGCTGTTTTTT.